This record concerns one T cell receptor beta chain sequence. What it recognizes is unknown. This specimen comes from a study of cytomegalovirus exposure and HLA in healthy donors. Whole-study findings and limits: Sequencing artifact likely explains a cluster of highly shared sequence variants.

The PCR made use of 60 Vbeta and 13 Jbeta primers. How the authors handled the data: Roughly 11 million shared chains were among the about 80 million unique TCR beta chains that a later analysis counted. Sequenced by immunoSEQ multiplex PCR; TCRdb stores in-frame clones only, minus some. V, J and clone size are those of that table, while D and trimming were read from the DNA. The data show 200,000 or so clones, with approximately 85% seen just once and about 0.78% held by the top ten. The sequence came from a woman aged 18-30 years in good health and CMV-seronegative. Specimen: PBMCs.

CDR3 protein: CASSLADQRLNEQYF. The DNA for the CDR3 is TGTGCCAGCAGCTTGGCCGACCAGCGTCTAAACGAGCAGTACTTC. The rearrangement links TRBV5-4 to TRBJ2-7, with D unclear. V was pared by 0 bases and J by 5 bases, with 15 bases between. The CDR3 is 15 residues long. CDR1 SGHNT and CDR2 YYREEE come from the germline V gene (reference sequence).